One sample yielded the 20 T cell receptor beta chains listed below, sequenced in a study of post-analysis software for immune sequencing data. Study-wide findings and caveats: The five TRBV segments detected at higher frequency in patients than in controls included TRBV5-6, TRBV5-1 and TRBV20-1.

Included in the TCR beta cDNA libraries were unique molecular identifiers. TCRdb recomputed calls from the PCR reads with MiXCR, one row per CDR3 protein. The table shows fewer than 900,000 distinct CDR3 sequences, with approximately 44% occurring only once. These receptors' antigens are unknown. The sample was blood. The receptors stem from a girl between 5 and 17 years old with multiple sclerosis.

This clonotype was observed a few times. The chain recombines TRBV12-3 or TRBV12-4 with TRBJ2-4, with D unresolved. V was shortened by 6 bases and J by 6 bases, with 9 bases between the two germline ends. The CDR3 has 12 residues. CDR3 sequence: CASRRSGNIQYF. The CDR3 DNA follows: TGTGCCAGCAGACGGAGTGGAAACATTCAGTACTTC.

The rearrangement uses TRBV7-9 and TRBJ2-3, with D tentatively TRBD1 (6 bases). This CDR3 spans 14 amino acids. The V end lost 5 bases, the J end lost 2 bases, and 11 bases lay between the germline ends. Germline values: CDR1 SEHNR, CDR2 FQNEAQ (reference sequence). CDR3 protein: CASSRDTHTDTQYF. In nucleotides, the CDR3 is TGTGCCAGCAGCCGGGACACACACACAGATACGCAGTATTTT.

The chain employs TRBV30 and TRBJ2-1; TRBD1 matches 8 bases. The ends lost 6 bases at V and 9 bases at J; junction bases unmatched: 4. The CDR3 runs to 11 residues. The germline V gene has CDR1 GTSNPN and CDR2 SVGIG (reference sequence). CDR3 sequence reads: CACGQGAEQFF. CDR3 sequence (DNA): TGTGCCTGCGGACAGGGTGCTGAGCAGTTCTTC.

The J gene is TRBJ1-3, the V gene TRBV4-1; D might be TRBD1 (5 bases). CDR1 and CDR2 from the germline V gene are MGHRA and YSYEKL. With 0 bases removed from V and 3 bases from J, the gap between germline ends came to 12 bases. This CDR3 comprises 16 residues. CDR3 coding DNA: TGCGCCAGCAGCCAAGATGGAACAGGCCTTGGAAACACCATATATTTT. The encoded protein is CASSQDGTGLGNTIYF.

The rearrangement links TRBV20-1 to TRBJ2-5; 7 positions match TRBD2. Trimming at V came to 3 bases and at J to 4 bases, leaving 5 bases not matched to a gene. CDR3 length: 13 residues. The germline CDR1 and CDR2 sequences are DFQATT and SNEGSKA (reference sequence). CDR3 sequence (DNA): TGCAGTGCTAGCGGGAGGATCGCAGAGACCCAGTACTTC. It specifies CSASGRIAETQYF.

The chain joins TRBV20-1 to TRBJ2-1, with TRBD1 identical over 8 bases. Germline V gene data show CDR1 as DFQATT and CDR2 as SNEGSKA (reference sequence). The CDR3 length is 14 residues. With V trimmed by 8 bases and J by 6 bases, 12 bases remained unmatched. The DNA for the CDR3 is TGCAGTACCAGCCGGGACAGGAAGATCAATGAGCAGTTCTTC. It yields the protein CSTSRDRKINEQFF.

The V gene is TRBV28, the J gene TRBJ2-7; 10 bases are shared with TRBD1. The V and J ends lost 3 bases and 3 bases, in that order; junction bases with no gene match: 8. The CDR3 has 16 amino acids. CDR1 and CDR2 (germline): MDHEN, SYDVKM. Here the CDR3 DNA reads TGTGCCAGCAGTTTCTCACCCCGGACAGGGGGCTACGAGCAGTACTTC. This codes for CASSFSPRTGGYEQYF.

Only a few counts were recorded for this clonotype. CDR3 bases: TGTGCCAGCAGACCAGCGACAGGGATGAACACTGAAGCTTTCTTT. It translates to CASRPATGMNTEAFF. This chain connects TRBV5-5 to TRBJ1-1; 7 bases map to TRBD1. The trim removed 5 bases at V and 0 bases at J, leaving 7 bases unmatched. There are 15 residues in the CDR3. Germline V gene lookup returns CDR1 SGHKS and CDR2 YYEKEE (reference sequence).

This clonotype was counted only a few times. The gene calls are TRBV7-2 and TRBJ2-7, with D perhaps TRBD1 (5 bases). The CDR3 runs 15 residues. The V end lost 5 bases, the J end lost 0 bases, and 14 bases lay between the germline ends. Per the germline V gene, CDR1 is SGHTA and CDR2 is FQGNSA. CDR3 loop: CASSPRQTSSYEQYF. DNA for the CDR3: TGTGCCAGCAGCCCCCGACAGACCAGCTCCTACGAGCAGTACTTC.

This clonotype showed up just a few times. This chain connects TRBV6-2 or TRBV6-3 to TRBJ2-5; 10 nucleotides line up with TRBD2. V shed 6 bases, J shed 3 bases, and the junction held 4 bases outside the gene matches. Per germline, CDR1 MNHEY and CDR2 SVGEGT. This CDR3 has 14 residues. The CDR3 reads CASSNGLAEETQYF. The CDR3 bases are TGTGCCAGCAGCAACGGACTAGCGGAAGAGACCCAGTACTTC.

This clonotype has just a few counts. The chain joins TRBV12-3 or TRBV12-4 to TRBJ1-2; D not resolved. This CDR3 has 12 amino acids. V lost 6 bases and J lost 4, with 9 bases in between. The CDR3 is CASRQFSYGYTF. In nucleotides, the CDR3 is TGTGCCAGCAGACAGTTCTCCTATGGCTACACCTTC.

This clonotype appeared many times. The V gene is TRBV29-1, the J gene TRBJ2-7, with 8 nucleotides matching TRBD2. Germline trimming cut 8 bases from V and 5 bases from J; bases unmatched to any gene: 17. The CDR3 runs to 15 residues. The germline CDR1 and CDR2 sequences are SQVTM and ANQGSEA. CDR3 amino acids: CSPGRGPVRWHEQYF. For the CDR3, the DNA is TGCAGCCCCGGGAGGGGACCCGTTCGGTGGCACGAGCAGTACTTC.

The chain joins TRBV15 to TRBJ1-1; 8 bases map to TRBD1. The CDR3 totals 16 residues. Per germline, CDR1 LNHNV and CDR2 YYDKDF (reference sequence). V gave up 0 bases and J gave up 2 bases; unmatched junction bases: 5. The CDR3, as DNA: TGTGCCACCAGCAGAGACCACAGGGGGGCTAACACTGAAGCTTTCTTT. Translation gives CATSRDHRGANTEAFF.

This chain links TRBV20-1 with TRBJ2-3; 10 positions agree with TRBD2. There are 15 residues in the CDR3. Unmatched junction bases numbered 6, after V lost 0 bases and J lost 6 bases. CDR1 and CDR2 (germline): DFQATT, SNEGSKA (reference sequence). CDR3 in amino acids: CSARDLSAGGDTQYF. The CDR3 region has the DNA TGCAGTGCTAGAGATTTATCAGCGGGAGGGGATACGCAGTATTTT.

This clonotype showed up just a few times. The J gene is TRBJ2-1, the V gene TRBV11-1, with D perhaps assigned TRBD1 or TRBD2 (5 bases each). The germline gives CDR1 SGHAT, CDR2 FQDESV (reference sequence). This CDR3 is built from 14 residues. V gave up 6 bases and J gave up 7 bases, with 16 bases separating them. The CDR3 sequence is CASSKRDPQNEQFF. CDR3 coding DNA: TGTGCCAGCAGTAAACGGGACCCCCAGAATGAGCAGTTCTTC.

This clonotype appeared a few times. V gene TRBV20-1 combines with J gene TRBJ1-2, with TRBD1 as a possible D gene (6 bases). Trimming shortened V by 0 bases and J by 3 bases, and 17 bases separated the two germline ends. Germline V lookup: CDR1 DFQATT, CDR2 SNEGSKA (reference sequence). The CDR3 runs 16 residues. CDR3 in amino acids: CSARDPRGARDYGYTF. The CDR3 DNA follows: TGCAGTGCTAGAGATCCTAGGGGGGCGAGAGACTATGGCTACACCTTC.

This chain joins TRBV20-1 and TRBJ2-1; 9 bases align to TRBD1. The CDR3 is 13 residues long. V was pared by 4 bases and J by 13 bases, with 11 bases of the junction left unmatched. Germline CDR1 DFQATT, CDR2 SNEGSKA (reference sequence). The DNA of the CDR3 is TGCAGTGCTACACAGGGGGCAGGGGAGACCCAGTTCTTC. It is translated as CSATQGAGETQFF.

The J gene is TRBJ2-1, the V gene TRBV6-5; 8 bases line up with TRBD2. Germline trimming cut 3 bases from V and 8 bases from J; bases unmatched to any gene: 12. This CDR3 has 16 amino acids. Germline CDR1 and CDR2: MNHEY and SVGAGI. The CDR3 DNA reads TGTGCCAGCAGTTATTTGGGACTAGTCGAGGCACATGAGCAGTTCTTC. The encoded protein is CASSYLGLVEAHEQFF.

This clonotype was found many times. The genes are TRBV29-1 and TRBJ2-7, with TRBD2 matching 7 bases. The V and J ends lost 3 bases and 0 bases, in that order; junction bases with no gene match: 5. This CDR3 spans 14 amino acids. Looked up from germline, CDR1 is SQVTM and CDR2 is ANQGSEA. CDR3 nucleotide sequence: TGCAGCGTTGAGGGCGGGGGAAGCTCCTACGAGCAGTACTTC. This translates into CSVEGGGSSYEQYF.

This clonotype was seen more than once but under ten times. This CDR3 is CSARDRDRGHEQYF. The CDR3 nucleotides read TGCAGTGCTAGAGATCGGGACAGGGGCCACGAGCAGTACTTC. The chain carries TRBV20-1 and TRBJ2-7, with 10 bases lining up with TRBD1. Germline values: CDR1 DFQATT, CDR2 SNEGSKA (reference sequence). With V trimmed by 0 bases and J by 5 bases, 4 bases remained unmatched. The length of the CDR3 is 14 residues.